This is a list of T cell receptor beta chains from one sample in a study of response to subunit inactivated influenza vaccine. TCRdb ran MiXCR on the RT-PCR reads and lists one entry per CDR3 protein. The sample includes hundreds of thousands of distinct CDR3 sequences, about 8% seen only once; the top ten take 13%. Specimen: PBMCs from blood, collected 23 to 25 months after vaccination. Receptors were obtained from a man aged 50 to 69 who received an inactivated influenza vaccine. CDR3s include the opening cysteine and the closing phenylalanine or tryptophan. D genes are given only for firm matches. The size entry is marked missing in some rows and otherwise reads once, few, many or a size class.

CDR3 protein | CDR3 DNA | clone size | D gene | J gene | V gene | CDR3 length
CATSDPQGWGNEQFF | TGTGCCACCAGTGATCCCCAGGGGTGGGGCAATGAGCAGTTCTTC | few | . | TRBJ2-1 | TRBV24-1 | 15
CASSITTKNIQYF | TGTGCCAGCAGTATAACAACCAAAAACATTCAGTACTTC | many | . | TRBJ2-4 | TRBV6-2/TRBV6-3 | 13
CASSLVDSNNEKLFF | TGTGCCAGCAGCTTAGTCGACAGCAATAATGAAAAACTGTTTTTT | . | . | TRBJ1-4 | TRBV11-2 | 15
CASSKQGRAEETQYF | TGTGCCAGCAGCAAACAGGGGCGTGCCGAAGAGACCCAGTACTTC | few | TRBD1 | TRBJ2-5 | TRBV7-9 | 15
CASSPLNEQFF | TGTGCCAGCAGTCCCTTGAATGAGCAGTTCTTC | many | . | TRBJ2-1 | TRBV12-3/TRBV12-4 | 11
CASRTGLNNEQFF | TGCGCCAGCAGGACAGGGCTCAACAATGAGCAGTTCTTC | many | TRBD1 | TRBJ2-1 | TRBV5-1 | 13
CASSLRKKNIQYF | TGTGCCAGCAGCTTGAGGAAAAAAAACATTCAGTACTTC | . | . | TRBJ2-4 | TRBV11-2 | 13
CASSSAHSTDTQYF | TGTGCCAGCAGTTCTGCACACAGCACAGATACGCAGTATTTT | many | . | TRBJ2-3 | TRBV27 | 14
CASSLDRRLEQFF | TGTGCCAGCAGCTTAGATCGGCGGTTAGAGCAGTTCTTC | many | . | TRBJ2-1 | TRBV11-2 | 13
CSVEGRDSKNIQYF | TGCAGCGTTGAAGGCCGGGACAGCAAAAACATTCAGTACTTC | many | TRBD1 | TRBJ2-4 | TRBV29-1 | 14
CASSSLYHEQYF | TGTGCCAGCAGCTCGTTATACCACGAGCAGTACTTC | . | . | TRBJ2-7 | TRBV11-2 | 12
CSARALRLNTGELFF | TGCAGTGCTAGAGCCCTCCGACTGAACACCGGGGAGCTGTTTTTT | many | . | TRBJ2-2 | TRBV20-1 | 15
CATSRDLEGPEPQHF | TGTGCCACCAGCAGAGATCTTGAGGGACCCGAGCCCCAGCATTTT | . | . | TRBJ1-5 | TRBV15 | 15
CAISESEAETQYF | TGTGCCATCAGTGAGTCGGAGGCAGAGACCCAGTACTTC | few | . | TRBJ2-5 | TRBV10-3 | 13
CASSYEQYF | TGTGCCAGCAGTTACGAGCAGTACTTC | . | . | TRBJ2-7 | TRBV6-2/TRBV6-3 | 9
CASSEPGTGVYEQYF | TGTGCCAGCAGTGAACCCGGGACGGGAGTCTACGAGCAGTACTTC | many | . | TRBJ2-7 | TRBV25-1 | 15
CASRESGGQETQYF | TGTGCCAGCAGGGAGAGCGGGGGACAAGAGACCCAGTACTTC | . | TRBD2 | TRBJ2-5 | TRBV6-1 | 14
CASRPGLAENNEQFF | TGTGCCAGCAGACCGGGACTAGCGGAGAACAATGAGCAGTTCTTC | few | TRBD2 | TRBJ2-1 | TRBV12-3/TRBV12-4 | 15
CASSQDHQTQYF | TGTGCCAGCAGCCAAGATCATCAGACCCAGTACTTC | . | . | TRBJ2-5 | TRBV3-1 | 12
CASSLALVKETQYF | TGTGCCAGCAGCTTAGCCTTAGTTAAGGAGACCCAGTACTTC | few | . | TRBJ2-5 | TRBV11-2 | 14
CASCYTIGTEAFF | TGTGCCAGCTGTTATACGATAGGGACTGAAGCTTTCTTT | . | . | TRBJ1-1 | TRBV2 | 13